The 6 T cell receptor beta chains reported below all come from one sample, sequenced in a study of T cell responses to AZD1222 COVID-19 vaccine. Using immunoSEQ multiplex PCR, the repertoire was profiled, and TCRdb retains in-frame clones only, with some absent. The sample lists more than 75,000 clones, around 90% occurring once. This sample comprised peripheral blood, obtained on day 0 of AZD1222 vaccination. The source is an adult in good health.

This clone was counted once. The chain combines TRBV7-9 with TRBJ2-5; D is ambiguous. V was clipped by 5 bases and J by 0 bases, with 19 bases between them. Germline V gene lookup returns CDR1 SEHNR and CDR2 FQNEAQ (reference sequence). The CDR3 consists of 17 residues. The CDR3, as DNA: TGTGCCAGCAGCCAGCCGGGCGCGGTACCCTACCAAGAGACCCAGTACTTC. This translates into CASSQPGAVPYQETQYF.

The CDR3 here is CASSEAAGSSTDTQYF. The CDR3 DNA reads as TGTGCCAGCAGTGAAGCGGCGGGTTCTAGCACAGATACGCAGTATTTT. The chain carries TRBV2 and TRBJ2-3, with TRBD2 as a possible D gene (5 bases). CDR1 and CDR2 (germline): SNHLY, FYNNEI. With 0 bases removed from V and 0 bases from J, the gap between germline ends came to 10 bases. This CDR3 has 16 amino acids.

This clone was detected once. The chain uses TRBV6-1 and TRBJ2-7, with D tentatively TRBD1 or TRBD2 (6 bases each). V was trimmed by 3 bases and J by 2 bases, leaving 14 bases between them. This CDR3 comprises 15 residues. Germline-derived CDR1 and CDR2 are MNHNS and SASEGT. The CDR3 sequence is CASSDLTGAPYEQYF. The CDR3 DNA reads TGTGCCAGCAGTGATTTGACGGGGGCCCCCTACGAGCAGTACTTC.

This sequence joins TRBV7-6 and TRBJ2-5, with TRBD1 matching 11 bases. Germline-derived CDR1 and CDR2 are SGHVS and FNYEAQ. Losses at the gene ends were 1 base for V and 4 bases for J; bases not matched to a gene: 2. CDR3 length: 15 amino acids. CDR3 bases: TGTGCCAGCAGCTTAGTCGGGACAGGGGGAGAGACCCAGTACTTC. Protein sequence: CASSLVGTGGETQYF.

This clone was picked up one time. The chain uses TRBV7-9 and TRBJ2-7, with TRBD1 matching 7 bases. The CDR3 runs 14 residues. The V segment lost 1 base and the J segment 7 bases; nucleotides outside the gene matches: 7. In germline, CDR1 is SEHNR, CDR2 FQNEAQ (reference sequence). The CDR3 sequence is CASSLGKGAQEQYF. DNA of the CDR3: TGTGCCAGCAGCTTAGGCAAGGGGGCGCAGGAGCAGTACTTC.

This chain uses TRBV7-9 with TRBJ1-2; TRBD1 matches 9 bases. The germline gives CDR1 SEHNR, CDR2 FQNEAQ (reference sequence). The CDR3 covers 14 residues. Trimming removed 4 bases from V and 7 bases from J; junction bases left unmatched: 7. Written as DNA, the CDR3 is TGTGCCAGCAGCTCTGGGACAGGGAACGGTGGCTACACCTTC. This encodes CASSSGTGNGGYTF.